The present T cell receptor beta chain was sequenced within a study of blood T cells in healthy people across ages. This clonotype turned up a few times. Per the germline V gene, CDR1 is SGHNT and CDR2 is YYREEE (reference sequence). This CDR3 contains 15 residues. V lost 2 bases and J lost 9; bases outside the gene matches: 7. Together with a sample-barcoded 5' primer, a J-beta primer mix was included in a second PCR lasting roughly 6 to 12 cycles. Every cDNA was tagged by a template-switch adaptor with 12 random nucleotides. One entry per CDR3 protein results from TCRdb running MiXCR on the 5' RACE reads. The sample holds roughly 1 million distinct CDR3 sequences, 20% to 25% seen once. The same data also went into a second study, on T cells of mothers and their children. That source notes: Sequencing returned over 9.5 million TCR beta CDR3 reads per mother and 2.5 million to 3 million per child. For unrelated pairs as for related ones, thymic selection shapes TCR recombination output similarly.

This sequence was found in a girl aged 2 to 9 in good health. The chain uses TRBV5-4 and TRBJ2-1; 11 bases map to TRBD2. The specimen sequenced was blood. The CDR3 sequence is CASSLITSGSGEQFF. The CDR3 DNA reads TGTGCCAGCAGCTTAATAACTAGCGGGAGTGGTGAGCAGTTCTTC.